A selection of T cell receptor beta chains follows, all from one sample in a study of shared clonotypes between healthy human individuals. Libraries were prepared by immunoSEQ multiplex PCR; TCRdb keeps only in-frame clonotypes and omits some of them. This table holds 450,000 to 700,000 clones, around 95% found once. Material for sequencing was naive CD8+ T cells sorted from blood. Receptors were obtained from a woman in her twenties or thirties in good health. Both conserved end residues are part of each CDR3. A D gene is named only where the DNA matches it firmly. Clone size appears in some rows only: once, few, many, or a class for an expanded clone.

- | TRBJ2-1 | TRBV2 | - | CASSHTTGRALNEQFF | TGTGCCAGCAGCCACACTACAGGGAGGGCCCTTAATGAGCAGTTCTTC
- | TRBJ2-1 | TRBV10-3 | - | CAIRGSGIYYNEQFF | TGTGCCATCAGGGGGAGCGGAATATACTACAATGAGCAGTTCTTC
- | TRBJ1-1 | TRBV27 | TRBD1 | CASIFRGEFGTEAFF | TGTGCCAGCATTTTCAGGGGGGAGTTCGGCACTGAAGCTTTCTTT
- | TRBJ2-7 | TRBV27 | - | CASSSHRRYEQYF | TGTGCCAGCAGTTCACATAGACGCTACGAGCAGTACTTC
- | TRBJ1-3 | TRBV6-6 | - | CASSFDGIMNTIYF | TGTGCCAGCAGTTTCGACGGAATAATGAACACCATATATTTT
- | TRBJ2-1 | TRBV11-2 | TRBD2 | CASSGPGTSGYNEQFF | TGTGCCAGCAGCGGCCCCGGGACTAGCGGATACAATGAGCAGTTCTTC
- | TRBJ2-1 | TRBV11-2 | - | CASSLDQGGPYNEQFF | TGTGCCAGCAGCTTAGATCAGGGGGGGCCCTACAATGAGCAGTTCTTC
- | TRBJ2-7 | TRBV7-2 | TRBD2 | CASRGLAGDSYEQYF | TGTGCCAGCAGGGGACTAGCGGGAGACTCCTACGAGCAGTACTTC
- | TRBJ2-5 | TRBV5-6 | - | CASSWDTKETQYF | TGTGCCAGCAGCTGGGACACTAAAGAGACCCAGTACTTC
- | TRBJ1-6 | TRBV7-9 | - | CASSLWGRHDNSPLHF | TGTGCCAGCAGCTTATGGGGCCGGCACGATAATTCACCCCTCCACTTT
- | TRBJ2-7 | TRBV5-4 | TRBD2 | CASSSSGLGGEQYF | TGTGCCAGCAGCTCTAGCGGTCTGGGGGGGGAGCAGTACTTC
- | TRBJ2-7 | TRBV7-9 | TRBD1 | CASRPGQGFSYEQYF | TGTGCCAGCAGACCGGGACAGGGATTTTCGTACGAGCAGTACTTC
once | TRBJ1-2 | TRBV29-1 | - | CSVEEGSAPYGYTF | TGCAGCGTTGAAGAGGGTAGCGCTCCCTATGGCTACACCTTC
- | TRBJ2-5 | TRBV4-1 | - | CASSQDQGAGETQYF | TGCGCCAGCAGCCAAGATCAAGGGGCCGGGGAGACCCAGTACTTC
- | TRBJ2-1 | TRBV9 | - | CASSLTSYNEQFF | TGTGCCAGCAGCCTGACCTCCTACAATGAGCAGTTCTTC
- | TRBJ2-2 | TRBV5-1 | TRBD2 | CASSPRFAAGANTGELFF | TGCGCCAGCAGCCCTCGTTTTGCGGCGGGAGCGAACACCGGGGAGCTGTTTTTT
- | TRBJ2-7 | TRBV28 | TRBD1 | CASSGGTGNNEQYF | TGTGCCAGCAGTGGGGGGACAGGGAACAACGAGCAGTACTTC
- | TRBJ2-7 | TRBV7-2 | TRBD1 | CASSPGTGGYEQYF | TGTGCCAGCAGCCCCGGGACAGGGGGCTACGAGCAGTACTTC
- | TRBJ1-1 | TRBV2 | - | CASKRGGYTEAFF | TGTGCCAGTAAGCGAGGTGGGTACACTGAAGCTTTCTTT
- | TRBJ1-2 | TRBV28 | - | CASSFTGGARGYTF | TGTGCCAGCAGTTTCACGGGGGGCGCACGGGGCTACACCTTC
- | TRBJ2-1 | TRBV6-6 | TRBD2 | CASLSPTSGNEQFF | TGTGCCAGCCTAAGCCCTACTAGCGGGAATGAGCAGTTCTTC
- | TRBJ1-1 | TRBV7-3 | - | CASSLYPPTYLNTEAFF | TGTGCCAGCAGCTTATATCCCCCGACATACCTGAACACTGAAGCTTTCTTT
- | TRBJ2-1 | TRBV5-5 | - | CASNPTPGAYNEQFF | TGTGCCAGCAACCCGACCCCGGGTGCCTACAATGAGCAGTTCTTC
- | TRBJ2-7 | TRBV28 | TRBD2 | CASMPPGGSTYEQYF | TGTGCCAGCATGCCCCCGGGGGGGTCAACCTACGAGCAGTACTTC
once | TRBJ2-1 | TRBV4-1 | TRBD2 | CASSQGGLAGVNEQFF | TGCGCCAGCAGCCAAGGCGGACTAGCGGGAGTTAATGAGCAGTTCTTC
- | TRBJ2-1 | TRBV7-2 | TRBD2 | CASSPRLAGGAYNEQFF | TGTGCCAGCAGCCCCAGACTAGCGGGAGGGGCCTACAATGAGCAGTTCTTC
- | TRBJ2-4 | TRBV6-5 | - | CASSYSKESGIYIQYF | TGTGCCAGCAGTTACTCGAAGGAGAGTGGGATATACATTCAGTACTTC
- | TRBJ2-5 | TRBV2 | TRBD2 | CASSEQLATVGETQYF | TGTGCCAGCAGTGAACAACTAGCGACCGTTGGGGAGACCCAGTACTTC
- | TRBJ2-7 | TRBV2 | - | CASSEPTGSSYEQYF | TGTGCCAGCAGTGAACCGACAGGCAGCTCCTACGAGCAGTACTTC
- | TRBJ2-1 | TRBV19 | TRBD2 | CASEGLAGSYNEQFF | TGTGCCAGTGAGGGGCTAGCGGGATCATACAATGAGCAGTTCTTC
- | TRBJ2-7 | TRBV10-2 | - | CASGVAEQYF | TGCGCCAGCGGGGTAGCCGAGCAGTACTTC
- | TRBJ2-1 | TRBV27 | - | CASTPNPEGGGNEQFF | TGTGCCAGCACACCCAACCCGGAAGGTGGGGGCAATGAGCAGTTCTTC
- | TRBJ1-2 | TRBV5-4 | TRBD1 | CASSLLQGLNYGYTF | TGTGCCAGCAGCTTATTACAGGGGCTTAACTATGGCTACACCTTC
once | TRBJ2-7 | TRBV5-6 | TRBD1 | CASSEKGGQGGYEQYF | TGTGCCAGCAGCGAGAAGGGGGGACAGGGTGGCTACGAGCAGTACTTC
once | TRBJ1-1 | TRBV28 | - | CASSSPRETGTEAFF | TGTGCCAGCAGTTCCCCCCGGGAAACTGGCACTGAAGCTTTCTTT
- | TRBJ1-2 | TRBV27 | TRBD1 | CASSSKSGGWNGYTF | TGTGCCAGCAGTTCGAAATCAGGGGGCTGGAATGGCTACACCTTC
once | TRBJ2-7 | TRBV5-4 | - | CASSDGMGAGYEQYF | TGTGCCAGCAGCGACGGGATGGGGGCAGGCTACGAGCAGTACTTC
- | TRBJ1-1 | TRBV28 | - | CASRLPGGNTEAFF | TGTGCCAGCAGGCTGCCTGGGGGGAACACTGAAGCTTTCTTT